The clone carrying this TCR beta chain appeared a single time. These data originate in a study of blood T cells in healthy people across ages. CDR1 is GTSNPN, CDR2 SVGIG, per germline (reference sequence). This CDR3 is 13 amino acids long. V gave up 1 base and J gave up 8 bases, with 12 bases separating them. For the second PCR, which ran for about 7 to 11 cycles, a sample-barcoded 5' primer and a J-beta primer mix were used. TCRdb ran MiXCR on the 5' RACE reads and lists one entry per CDR3 protein. The repertoire includes 550,000 to 700,000 distinct CDR3 sequences, roughly 29% of them detected once, and roughly 18% sits in the top ten.

The receptor was isolated from a woman aged 65 to 85 in good health. Material: blood. J is TRBJ1-3 and V is TRBV30; D uncertain. The CDR3 loop reads CAWSEGWRDTIYF. CDR3 DNA sequence: TGTGCCTGGAGTGAAGGATGGAGGGACACCATATATTTT.